This T cell receptor beta chain was documented in a study of T cell changes during pregnancy in multiple sclerosis. V shed 4 bases and J shed 2 bases, with 9 bases lying between them. The CDR3 extends over 13 amino acids. Germline CDR1 is LNHDA and CDR2 is SQIVND (reference sequence). Only in-frame clones appear in the TCRdb table, and some are missing; sequencing was by immunoSEQ multiplex PCR. The sample carries under 45,000 clones, roughly 87% recorded once. The material was CD4+ T cells from peripheral blood mononuclear cells, obtained in the first trimester of pregnancy. This chain joins TRBV19 and TRBJ2-7; D is possibly TRBD2 (6 bases). The origin of this receptor is a female donor with multiple sclerosis, enrolled in a pregnancy study. The DNA for the CDR3 is TGTGCCAGTAGTAAGGGACTTACCTACGAGCAGTACTTC. It translates to CASSKGLTYEQYF.